A single sample is the source of the 25 T cell receptor beta chains below, sequenced in a study of blood T cell repertoires in COVID-19. Produced via immunoSEQ multiplex PCR; TCRdb's table is partial and in-frame only. The table records a few hundred thousand clones, 86% of them present only once. The sample comprised peripheral blood. The origin of the receptors is a man aged 35 to 55 who had recovered from COVID-19.

This chain connects TRBV11-2 to TRBJ2-7; D may be TRBD1 (6 bases). The germline V and J ends were trimmed by 0 bases and 3 bases, with 12 bases remaining between them. The CDR3 is made up of 15 amino acids. Germline V lookup: CDR1 SGHAT, CDR2 FQNNGV. Here the CDR3 DNA reads TGTGCCAGCAGCTTAGATAGGGACACGGGCTACGAGCAGTACTTC. As protein: CASSLDRDTGYEQYF.

This sequence joins TRBV18 and TRBJ2-1; D is uncertain. This CDR3 contains 17 residues. CDR1 KGHSH and CDR2 LQKENI come from the germline V gene. V dropped 4 bases and J dropped 0 bases, with 16 bases sitting between them. This CDR3 reads CASSLKSVMSSYNEQFF. Here the CDR3 DNA reads TGTGCCAGCTCACTAAAAAGCGTCATGAGCTCCTACAATGAGCAGTTCTTC.

This clone was counted once. The chain is built from TRBV7-9 and TRBJ2-1, with D possibly matching TRBD1 (6 bases). The V gene's germline CDR1 is SEHNR and CDR2 FQNEAQ (reference sequence). The CDR3 totals 15 residues. Trimming removed 8 bases from V and 9 bases from J, with 23 bases in between. The CDR3 coding sequence is TGTGCCAGCGGAACAGGATCAGGGGTAACGGGTGAGCAGTTCTTC. It translates to CASGTGSGVTGEQFF.

The chain's CDR3 is CASTTLAFQGSPLHF. The CDR3 DNA sequence: TGTGCCAGCACCACTTTGGCTTTCCAGGGATCACCCCTCCACTTT. The V call is TRBV27, the J call TRBJ1-6; perhaps TRBD1 as D (5 bases). With 7 bases removed from V and 10 bases from J, the gap between germline ends came to 20 bases. This CDR3 region has 15 residues. The germline V gene has CDR1 MNHEY and CDR2 SMNVEV (reference sequence).

The chain has TRBV9 and TRBJ1-5; no definite D call. The CDR3 loop spans 15 amino acids. V was pared by 0 bases and J by 2 bases, with 9 bases between. Germline CDR1 is SGDLS and CDR2 is YYNGEE. DNA of the CDR3: TGTGCCAGCAGCGTAGACGGTTTTCGCAATCAGCCCCAGCATTTT. Encoded protein: CASSVDGFRNQPQHF.

The chain has TRBV24-1 and TRBJ1-5, with 9 bases aligning to TRBD1. The CDR3 covers 16 residues. V was pared by 5 bases and J by 8 bases, with 12 bases of the junction left unmatched. Per the germline V gene, CDR1 is KGHDR and CDR2 is SFDVKD. CDR3 DNA sequence: TGTGCCACCAGTGGGGGGACAGGGTTTTCTGTGGAGCCCCAGCATTTT. Protein sequence: CATSGGTGFSVEPQHF.

The gene calls are TRBV15 and TRBJ1-5; 7 nucleotides align to TRBD1. The trim removed 0 bases at V and 0 bases at J, leaving 8 bases unmatched. Germline V CDR1 and CDR2: LNHNV, YYDKDF (reference sequence). CDR3 length: 18 residues. CDR3 sequence (DNA): TGTGCCACCAGCAGAGATCGCGGACAGGACCTTAGCAATCAGCCCCAGCATTTT. It specifies CATSRDRGQDLSNQPQHF. Combining the CDR3 with reference TRBV15 and TRBJ1-5 gives the whole variable domain DAMVIQNPRYQVTQFGKPVTLSCSQTLNHNVMYWYQQKSSQAPKLLFHYYDKDFNNEADTPDNFQSRRPNTSFCFLDIRSPGLGDTAMYLCATSRDRGQDLSNQPQHFGDGTRLSIL.

V gene TRBV20-1 combines with J gene TRBJ1-2; weak D call: TRBD1 (5 bases). The CDR3 is 13 amino acids. V lost 3 bases and J 5 bases, leaving 13 bases between the germline ends. CDR1 is DFQATT, CDR2 SNEGSKA, per germline (reference sequence). CDR3 DNA sequence: TGCAGTGCTAGTGTCAAGGGGTGGTATGGCTACACCTTC. Encoded protein: CSASVKGWYGYTF.

The chain links TRBV9 to TRBJ2-7, with a weak D call TRBD1 (5 bases). The V and J ends lost 0 bases and 5 bases respectively, with 12 bases between them. This CDR3 has 14 residues. Germline CDR1 is SGDLS and CDR2 is YYNGEE. CDR3 bases: TGTGCCAGCAGCGTAGGGTCAGGGATCCACGAGCAGTACTTC. Residues: CASSVGSGIHEQYF. Combining the CDR3 with reference TRBV9 and TRBJ2-7 gives the whole variable domain DSGVTQTPKHLITATGQRVTLRCSPRSGDLSVYWYQQSLDQGLQFLIQYYNGEERAKGNILERFSAQQFPDLHSELNLSSLELGDSALYFCASSVGSGIHEQYFGPGTRLTVT.

The chain joins TRBV27 to TRBJ2-6; TRBD1 matches 7 bases. Trimming removed 5 bases from V and 2 bases from J; junction bases left unmatched: 3. This CDR3 spans 15 amino acids. Germline V gives CDR1 MNHEY, CDR2 SMNVEV (reference sequence). CDR3 loop: CASSRGGAGANVLTF. The DNA of the CDR3 is TGTGCCAGCAGTAGAGGGGGCGCTGGGGCCAACGTCCTGACTTTC.

Many counts were recorded for this clone. This sequence joins TRBV6-6 and TRBJ1-5; D is unclear. The V gene's germline CDR1 is MNHNY and CDR2 SVGAGI (reference sequence). V lost 6 bases to trimming and J lost 2 bases, with 17 bases between them. This CDR3 has 16 residues. This CDR3 reads CASSDASGWGNQPQHF. CDR3 in DNA: TGTGCCAGCAGCGACGCTTCGGGATGGGGCAATCAGCCCCAGCATTTT.

The chain combines TRBV7-2 with TRBJ2-1; TRBD2 matches 9 bases. V gave up 2 bases and J gave up 4 bases; unmatched junction bases: 6. The germline V gene encodes CDR1 SGHTA and CDR2 FQGNSA. The CDR3 is 16 amino acids. The CDR3 region has the DNA TGTGCCAGCAGCTTACCCAGCGGGGGGCCTTACAATGAGCAGTTCTTC. Its translation is CASSLPSGGPYNEQFF.

V is TRBV9 and J is TRBJ1-5, with TRBD1 as a possible D gene (5 bases). Germline CDR1 is SGDLS and CDR2 is YYNGEE. The CDR3 is 13 residues long. Trimming pared 5 bases from V and 7 bases from J, leaving 13 bases between. The CDR3 DNA reads TGTGCCAGCAGTATTCAGGGAAACCAGCCCCAGCATTTT. It is translated as CASSIQGNQPQHF.

J is TRBJ1-6 and V is TRBV30; the match to TRBD1 covers 11 bases. Germline V CDR1 and CDR2: GTSNPN, SVGIG (reference sequence). The CDR3 contains 19 residues. V shed 3 bases, J shed 0 bases, and the junction held 10 bases outside the gene matches. The DNA of the CDR3 is TGTGCCTGGAGGTCCCCGGACAGGGGGCGGTTCTCCTATAATTCACCCCTCCACTTT. The encoded protein is CAWRSPDRGRFSYNSPLHF.

The V gene is TRBV27, the J gene TRBJ2-1; maybe TRBD2 (5 bases). From germline, CDR1 is MNHEY and CDR2 SMNVEV (reference sequence). Trimming took off 3 bases at V and 8 bases at J, with 20 bases between the two ends. This CDR3 contains 16 residues. The CDR3: CASSLPTSFSIHEQFF. CDR3 bases: TGTGCCAGCAGTTTGCCTACTAGTTTCAGTATCCATGAGCAGTTCTTC.

V usage is TRBV3-1 (or the pseudogene TRBV3-2) and J usage is TRBJ1-6; tentative D call: TRBD1 (5 bases). This CDR3 is 15 amino acids long. Germline V gives CDR1 LGHDT, CDR2 YNNKEL (reference sequence). Trimming left V 6 bases short and J 9 bases short, with 18 bases between. DNA for the CDR3: TGTGCCAGCAGTCAAACGTGGCAGGGCCCTTCACCCCTCCACTTT. Translated, it gives CASSQTWQGPSPLHF.

V and J are TRBV14 and TRBJ2-2; a weak D match, TRBD1 (5 bases). The CDR3 is 17 residues long. The germline CDR1 and CDR2 sequences are SGHDN and FVKESK. The ends were cut back, 0 bases at V and 1 base at J, with 12 bases in the middle. CDR3 in amino acids: CASSQEVGRMNTGELFF. In nucleotides, the CDR3 is TGTGCCAGCAGCCAAGAAGTGGGGCGTATGAACACCGGGGAGCTGTTTTTT.

This chain uses TRBV24-1 with TRBJ2-1, with 9 bases matching TRBD1. CDR3 length: 14 amino acids. Trimming took 9 bases from V and 9 from J; bases not matched to a gene: 11. The germline V gene encodes CDR1 KGHDR and CDR2 SFDVKD. The CDR3 nucleotides read TGTGCCACCCGGGGGACACAGGGGGCGGGTGAGCAGTTCTTC. Residues: CATRGTQGAGEQFF.

CDR3 sequence (DNA): TGTGCCAGCAGTTCACCGGGACAGGGGCGAGGGGAGCAGTACTTC. It is translated as CASSSPGQGRGEQYF. The chain is built from TRBV27 and TRBJ2-7, with 10 bases matching TRBD1. Germline V gene lookup returns CDR1 MNHEY and CDR2 SMNVEV (reference sequence). Germline trimming cut 4 bases from V and 7 bases from J; bases unmatched to any gene: 10. The CDR3 extends over 15 amino acids.

The CDR3 spells CASSLVPGLRNEQFF. CDR3 sequence (DNA): TGTGCCAGCAGCTTAGTACCAGGGCTTAGGAATGAGCAGTTCTTC. This chain connects TRBV7-9 to TRBJ2-1, with D possibly being TRBD1 (5 bases). Germline lookup yields CDR1 SEHNR and CDR2 FQNEAQ (reference sequence). V lost 1 base and J lost 7, with 14 bases in between. This CDR3 comprises 15 residues.

CDR3 in amino acids: CASSRGRAISRGGETQYF. For the CDR3, the DNA is TGTGCCAGCAGCCGGGGCAGGGCCATATCGAGGGGAGGAGAGACCCAGTACTTC. V and J are TRBV3-1 (or the pseudogene TRBV3-2) and TRBJ2-5, with D perhaps TRBD2 (6 bases). The CDR3 is 18 amino acids. CDR1 and CDR2 (germline): LGHDT, YNNKEL (reference sequence). Deletions cut 4 bases from V and 4 bases from J, with 25 bases between.

This sequence joins TRBV5-6 and TRBJ2-5; D may be TRBD1 (5 bases). The germline CDR1 and CDR2 sequences are SGHDT and YYEEEE. CDR3 length: 16 amino acids. V dropped 2 bases and J dropped 5 bases, with 19 bases sitting between them. This CDR3 reads CASSFVNQGDRETQYF. In nucleotides, the CDR3 is TGTGCCAGCAGCTTTGTCAACCAGGGCGATCGGGAGACCCAGTACTTC. Full variable domain (rest looked up from reference TRBV5-6 and TRBJ2-5): DAGVTQSPTHLIKTRGQQVTLRCSPKSGHDTVSWYQQALGQGPQFIFQYYEEEERQRGNFPDRFSGHQFPNYSSELNVNALLLGDSALYLCASSFVNQGDRETQYFGPGTRLLVL.

The rearrangement uses TRBV9 and TRBJ2-7, with TRBD1 matching over 10 bases. Germline V lookup: CDR1 SGDLS, CDR2 YYNGEE. This CDR3 is built from 18 residues. The J segment lost 4 bases and the V segment lost 1 base, leaving 14 bases of the junction unmatched. The CDR3 region has the DNA TGTGCCAGCAGCGTACCACCCCCCCAGGGGACAGGGGAGTACGAGCAGTACTTC. This sequence encodes CASSVPPPQGTGEYEQYF.

The chain employs TRBV2 and TRBJ2-2; 11 bases are a match to TRBD2. This CDR3 is built from 19 residues. Germline lookup yields CDR1 SNHLY and CDR2 FYNNEI. V lost 0 bases to trimming and J lost 1 base; unmatched junction nucleotides: 7. In DNA, the CDR3 is TGTGCCAGCAGTGAAGCGCTTCTGGGACTAGCGGAGAACACCGGGGAGCTGTTTTTT. Protein sequence: CASSEALLGLAENTGELFF.

The genes are TRBV14 and TRBJ2-1; 7 bases match TRBD1. The germline CDR1 and CDR2 sequences are SGHDN and FVKESK. The CDR3 contains 14 residues. V lost 3 bases, J lost 4 bases, and 3 bases stayed unmatched. CDR3 in amino acids: CASSHQGEYNEQFF. The DNA of the CDR3 is TGTGCCAGCAGCCACCAGGGGGAATACAATGAGCAGTTCTTC.